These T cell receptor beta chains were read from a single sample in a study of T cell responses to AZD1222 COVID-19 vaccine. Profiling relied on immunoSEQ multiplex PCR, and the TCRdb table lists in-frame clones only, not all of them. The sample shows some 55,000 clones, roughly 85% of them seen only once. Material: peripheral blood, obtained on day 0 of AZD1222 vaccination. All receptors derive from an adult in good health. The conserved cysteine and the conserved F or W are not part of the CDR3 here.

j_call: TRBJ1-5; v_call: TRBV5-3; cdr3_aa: ARSPSGGGSYSNQPQH
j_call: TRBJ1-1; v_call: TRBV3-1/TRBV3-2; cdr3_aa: ASSQDEGTEAF
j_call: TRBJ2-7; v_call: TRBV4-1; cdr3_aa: ASSQSRVGEQY
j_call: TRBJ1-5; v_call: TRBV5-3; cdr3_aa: ARSSQWVGDQPQH
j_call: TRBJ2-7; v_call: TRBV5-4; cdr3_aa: ASSLNYEQY
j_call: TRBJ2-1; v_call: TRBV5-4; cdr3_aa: ASSYGQGISYNEQF
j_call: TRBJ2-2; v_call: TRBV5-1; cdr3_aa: ASSVTSGGYTGELF
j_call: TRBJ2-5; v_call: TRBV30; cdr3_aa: AWSRGETQY
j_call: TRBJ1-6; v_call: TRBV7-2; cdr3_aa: ASSPIGPRLNSPLH
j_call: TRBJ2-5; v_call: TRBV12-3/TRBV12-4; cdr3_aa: ASRLTSSETQY
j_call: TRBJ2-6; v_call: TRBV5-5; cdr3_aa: ASSGGGSSGANVLT
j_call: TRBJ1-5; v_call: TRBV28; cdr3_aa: ASSLSGGARQPQH
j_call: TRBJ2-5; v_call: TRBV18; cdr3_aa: ASSPRLAGQETQY
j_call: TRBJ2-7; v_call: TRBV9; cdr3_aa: ASSVVAESYEQY
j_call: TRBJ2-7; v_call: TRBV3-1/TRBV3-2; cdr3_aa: ASSQGGVTYEQY
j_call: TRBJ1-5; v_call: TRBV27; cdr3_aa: ASSRDRAGQPQH
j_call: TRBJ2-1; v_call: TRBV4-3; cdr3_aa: ASSQKGGTLYNEQF
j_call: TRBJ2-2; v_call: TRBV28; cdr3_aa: AGGRGTGELF